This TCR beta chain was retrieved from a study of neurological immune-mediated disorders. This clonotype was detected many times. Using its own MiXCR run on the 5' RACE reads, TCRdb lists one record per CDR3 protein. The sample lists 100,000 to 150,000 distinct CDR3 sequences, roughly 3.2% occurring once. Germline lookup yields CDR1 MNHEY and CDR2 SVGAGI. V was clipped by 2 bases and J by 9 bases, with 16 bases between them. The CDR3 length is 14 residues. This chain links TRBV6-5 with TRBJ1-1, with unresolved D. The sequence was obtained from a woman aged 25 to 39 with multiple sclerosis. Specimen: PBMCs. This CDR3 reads CASSYEERSHKAFF. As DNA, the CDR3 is TGTGCCAGCAGTTACGAGGAAAGGAGCCACAAAGCTTTCTTT.